One sample yielded the 4 T cell receptor beta chains listed below, sequenced in a study of cytomegalovirus exposure and HLA in healthy donors. Vbeta (60) and Jbeta (13) primers were used in the PCR. Using immunoSEQ multiplex PCR, the repertoire was profiled, and TCRdb retains in-frame clones only, with some absent. This sample has approximately 110,000 clones; roughly 70% occur once, and the top ten carry under 6.5%. What was sequenced was PBMCs. Source of these receptors: a woman in her 70s in good health and CMV-seropositive.

This clone was counted once. This chain links TRBV30 with TRBJ1-1; possibly TRBD1 for D (5 bases). Trimming cost V 2 bases and J 5 bases, with 15 bases left between them. The CDR3 totals 14 residues. Germline CDR1 GTSNPN, CDR2 SVGIG (reference sequence). The CDR3 nucleotides are TGTGCCTGGAGTATGCAGGGCCGGCGGACTGAAGCTTTCTTT. It is translated as CAWSMQGRRTEAFF.

J is TRBJ1-2 and V is TRBV27; possibly TRBD1 for D (6 bases). The CDR3 has 15 amino acids. The V end lost 6 bases, the J end lost 9 bases, and 23 bases lay between the germline ends. Looked up from germline, CDR1 is MNHEY and CDR2 is SMNVEV (reference sequence). In DNA, the CDR3 is TGTGCCAGCAGCTCAGGGGCTCCAGCTACCGATCGCTACACCTTC. This gives the protein CASSSGAPATDRYTF.

This clone was picked up a small number of times. The DNA for the CDR3 is TGTGCCACCAGCACCCCGACAGGGAGAGGAAACACCATATATTTT. It translates to CATSTPTGRGNTIYF. This chain links TRBV15 with TRBJ1-3; 7 positions agree with TRBD1. The CDR3 is 15 residues long. V was pared by 4 bases and J by 4 bases, with 7 bases of the junction left unmatched. The germline V gene encodes CDR1 LNHNV and CDR2 YYDKDF (reference sequence).

The chain couples TRBV7-2 to TRBJ1-2, with 7 bases fitting TRBD1. Looked up from germline, CDR1 is SGHTA and CDR2 is FQGNSA. CDR3 length equals 16 residues. The J segment lost 4 bases and the V segment lost 5 bases, leaving 13 bases of the junction unmatched. CDR3 nucleotides: TGTGCCAGCAGCCAATCGCGCACAGGGGTTCGCTATGGCTACACCTTC. Amino acid sequence: CASSQSRTGVRYGYTF.